Shown below are 28 T cell receptor beta chains from a single sample sequenced in a study of T cells in Graves' hyperthyroidism and ophthalmopathy (dated by TCRdb to the late 2010s). The library was generated by multiplex PCR. Sequenced on an Illumina HiSeq 2000. TCR beta CDR3 regions were amplified from RNA transcripts. The TCR CDR3 was subjected to a first round of RT-PCR using the HTBI primer set and the Qiagen OneStep RT-PCR kit. TCRdb reanalyzed the raw reads on its own, using fastp at Q25 for trimming and MiXCR for clone calling, and kept in-frame beta chains. Each CDR3 protein appears once, grouped with its most common genes and DNA. The sample records 350,000 or so distinct CDR3 sequences, about 21% of which are singletons. The ten most abundant clones make up about 50% of the sample. The sequenced material came from blood. The source is a woman aged 50 to 60 with Graves' hyperthyroidism.

The chain couples TRBV20-1 to TRBJ1-1; TRBD1 aligns across 8 bases. The trim removed 1 base at V and 5 bases at J, leaving 9 bases unmatched. The CDR3 extends over 15 amino acids. The germline V gene has CDR1 DFQATT and CDR2 SNEGSKA (reference sequence). CDR3 coding DNA: TGCAGTGCTAGAGCCGAGGGCAGGGGGCTGACTGAAGCTTTCTTT. Its protein product is CSARAEGRGLTEAFF.

This clonotype was detected ten times or more. The gene calls are TRBV6-1 and TRBJ1-1, with D perhaps matching TRBD1 (6 bases). Trimming removed 6 bases at V and 0 bases at J, with 14 bases between. This CDR3 comprises 15 residues. Germline assignment: CDR1 MNHNS and CDR2 SASEGT. The CDR3 protein is CASSDIRGLNTEAFF. CDR3 nucleotide sequence: TGTGCCAGCAGCGATATCAGGGGCCTGAACACTGAAGCTTTCTTT.

The rearrangement joins TRBV28 to TRBJ2-3; 9 nucleotides line up with TRBD1. CDR1 and CDR2 (germline): MDHEN, SYDVKM. V lost 7 bases, J lost 1 base, and 12 bases stayed unmatched. This CDR3 spans 17 amino acids. The CDR3, as DNA: TGTGCCAGCATGGGGGACAGGGTCGGTGTTGGCACAGATACGCAGTATTTT. Translation gives CASMGDRVGVGTDTQYF.

The chain has TRBV5-5 and TRBJ2-5, with 14 bases lining up with TRBD2. The CDR3 is 16 amino acids. Losses at the gene ends were 4 bases for V and 6 bases for J; bases not matched to a gene: 8. Germline CDR1 and CDR2: SGHKS and YYEKEE (reference sequence). CDR3 DNA sequence: TGTGCCAGCAGCATGGGACTAGCGGGGGTGGGGAAGACCCAGTACTTC. Protein: CASSMGLAGVGKTQYF. Filled out from reference TRBV5-5 and TRBJ2-5, the complete variable domain reads DAGVTQSPTHLIKTRGQQVTLRCSPISGHKSVSWYQQVLGQGPQFIFQYYEKEERGRGNFPDRFSARQFPNYSSELNVNALLLGDSALYLCASSMGLAGVGKTQYFGPGTRLLVL.

As for this clonotype: One base away lies a much larger clone, so this may be a sequencing read error. In nucleotides, the CDR3 is TGTGTCAGCAGTTCAGGCGGGGGACAAACGGGCGAGCAGTACTTC. Its translation is CVSSSGGGQTGEQYF. V gene TRBV28 combines with J gene TRBJ2-7, with a possible D match to TRBD2 (7 bases). This CDR3 comprises 15 residues. Per the germline V gene, CDR1 is MDHEN and CDR2 is SYDVKM.

The chain recombines TRBV6-5 with TRBJ1-2; D is unresolved. Deletions cut 0 bases from V and 5 bases from J, with 1 base between. The CDR3 sequence is 11 residues long. In germline, CDR1 is MNHEY, CDR2 SVGAGI. This chain's CDR3 is CASSYSYGYTF. In DNA, the CDR3 is TGTGCCAGCAGTTACTCTTATGGCTACACCTTC.

Ten or more counts support this clonotype. The chain uses TRBV20-1 and TRBJ2-5; 7 bases match TRBD1. The CDR3 contains 12 residues. J gave up 5 bases and V 3 bases, and 3 bases lay outside the gene matches. Germline V gene lookup returns CDR1 DFQATT and CDR2 SNEGSKA (reference sequence). The CDR3 nucleotides read TGCAGTGCTAGCGGGACAGCGGAGACCCAGTACTTC. Translated: CSASGTAETQYF.

The rearrangement links TRBV4-1 to TRBJ2-7, with 7 bases that match TRBD1. V gave up 5 bases and J gave up 2 bases; unmatched junction bases: 6. This CDR3 has 14 residues. CDR1 and CDR2 from the germline V gene are MGHRA and YSYEKL. In nucleotides, the CDR3 is TGCGCCAGCAGCTCCCGACAGGGTCCCTACGAGCAGTACTTC. This encodes CASSSRQGPYEQYF.

The gene calls are TRBV5-1 and TRBJ2-1, with 8 bases fitting TRBD1. The germline CDR1 and CDR2 sequences are SGHRS and YFSETQ. This CDR3 comprises 17 residues. Trimming at V came to 3 bases and at J to 10 bases, leaving 18 bases not matched to a gene. The CDR3 is CASSSGVVTGEQGEQFF. Written as DNA, the CDR3 is TGCGCCAGCAGCTCGGGAGTGGTGACAGGGGAGCAAGGAGAGCAGTTCTTC.

In its sample, this clonotype was seen many times. This chain joins TRBV28 and TRBJ2-1, with 11 bases matching TRBD2. With V trimmed by 0 bases and J by 6 bases, 4 bases remained unmatched. Germline CDR1 and CDR2: MDHEN and SYDVKM. CDR3 length: 16 residues. The CDR3 sequence is CASSLWTSGKGNEQFF. The CDR3 nucleotides are TGTGCCAGCAGTTTATGGACTAGCGGGAAAGGCAATGAGCAGTTCTTC.

At least ten counts were recorded for this clonotype. The rearrangement joins TRBV7-2 to TRBJ2-7, with D hard to call. Trimming cost V 1 base and J 2 bases, with 12 bases left between them. The CDR3 is made up of 15 amino acids. Germline CDR1 and CDR2: SGHTA and FQGNSA. This CDR3 reads CASSLDALRTYEQYF. CDR3 nucleotides: TGTGCCAGCAGCTTAGATGCCCTCCGCACCTACGAGCAGTACTTC.

The table lists this clonotype with many counts. The chain employs TRBV27 and TRBJ2-7; D possibly corresponds to TRBD2 (5 bases). V was trimmed by 2 bases and J by 4 bases, leaving 9 bases between them. The CDR3 runs 13 residues. The V gene's germline CDR1 is MNHEY and CDR2 SMNVEV (reference sequence). The CDR3 bases are TGTGCCAGCAGTTTAGGGAGATATTACGAGCAGTACTTC. It specifies CASSLGRYYEQYF.

This clonotype was picked up many times. The DNA of the CDR3 is TGTGCCAGCAGTCCCACGGGACCCCTCCCGTACGAGCAGTACTTC. Its translation is CASSPTGPLPYEQYF. The genes are TRBV27 and TRBJ2-7, with D perhaps matching TRBD1 or TRBD2 (5 bases each). This CDR3 spans 15 amino acids. Trimming stripped 5 bases from V and 4 bases from J, with 18 bases between. Looked up from germline, CDR1 is MNHEY and CDR2 is SMNVEV (reference sequence).

This clonotype was seen many times. CDR3 residues: CSARDAGGKIWNTEAFF. The DNA of the CDR3 is TGCAGTGCTAGAGACGCGGGGGGAAAGATATGGAACACTGAAGCTTTCTTT. The gene calls are TRBV20-1 and TRBJ1-1; D is perhaps TRBD1 (5 bases). The CDR3 spans 17 residues. V shed 0 bases and J shed 1 base, with 18 bases lying between them. The germline V gene has CDR1 DFQATT and CDR2 SNEGSKA (reference sequence).

The V and J genes are TRBV20-1 and TRBJ1-2; TRBD1 matches at 12 bases. This CDR3 spans 13 amino acids. J was trimmed by 8 bases and V by 4 bases; bases with no gene match: 5. Germline CDR1 DFQATT, CDR2 SNEGSKA (reference sequence). CDR3 sequence reads: CSATPGTGGGYTF. CDR3 bases: TGCAGTGCTACCCCGGGGACAGGGGGCGGCTACACCTTC.

The chain carries TRBV14 and TRBJ1-5; TRBD1 matches at 7 bases. CDR3 size: 16 residues. From germline, CDR1 is SGHDN and CDR2 FVKESK. V shed 1 base and J 6 bases; nucleotides not matched to a gene: 9. CDR3 nucleotide sequence: TGTGCCAGCAGCCAAGGACAGGGTGGTGGGACTCAGCCCCAGCATTTT. Its protein product is CASSQGQGGGTQPQHF.

The V gene is TRBV3-1, the J gene TRBJ2-7, with D possibly TRBD2 on 6 matching bases. Trimming removed 5 bases from V and 4 bases from J, with 18 bases in between. In germline, CDR1 is LGHDT, CDR2 YNNKEL (reference sequence). The CDR3 contains 15 residues. The CDR3 loop reads CASSKIGGVQYEQYF. DNA for the CDR3: TGTGCCAGCAGCAAGATCGGGGGAGTACAGTACGAGCAGTACTTC.

As to this clonotype: A much bigger clone sits one base away, suggesting this may be a read error. V gene TRBV20-1 combines with J gene TRBJ1-4; possibly TRBD1 for D (5 bases). The CDR3 runs to 13 residues. The germline V gene has CDR1 DFQATT and CDR2 SNEGSKA (reference sequence). Trimming shortened V by 7 bases and J by 6 bases, and 15 bases separated the two germline ends. CDR3 loop: CSDRDLGDEKLFF. The CDR3 DNA reads TGCAGTGATAGGGACCTAGGGGATGAAAAACTGTTTTTT.

The J gene is TRBJ2-7, the V gene TRBV11-2; D is ambiguous. The germline gives CDR1 SGHAT, CDR2 FQNNGV. Trimming removed 0 bases at V and 5 bases at J, with 11 bases between. The CDR3 totals 14 residues. The CDR3 bases are TGTGCCAGCAGCTTAGACGGCCTAGGGAACGAGCAGTACTTC. Amino acid sequence: CASSLDGLGNEQYF.

In this sample, this clonotype turned up many times. The J gene is TRBJ1-5, the V gene TRBV15; TRBD1 might be the D (5 bases). This CDR3 contains 14 residues. The V end was cut by 2 bases, the J end by 8 bases, with 13 bases between. CDR1 and CDR2 from the germline V gene are LNHNV and YYDKDF (reference sequence). CDR3: CATSRRGHSEPQHF. In DNA form, the CDR3 reads TGTGCCACCAGCAGACGAGGACACTCGGAGCCCCAGCATTTT.

With regard to this clonotype: A much larger clone sits a single nucleotide away, making a read error possible. The chain combines TRBV28 with TRBJ2-3, with TRBD1 identical over 10 bases. Looked up from germline, CDR1 is MDHEN and CDR2 is SYDVKM. CDR3 length: 16 amino acids. The V and J ends lost 4 bases and 9 bases, in that order; junction bases with no gene match: 13. In DNA, the CDR3 is TGTGCCAGCAGTTCACCCGAGACAGGGGGCTCCCGGACGCAGTATTTT. Protein: CASSSPETGGSRTQYF.

The chain is built from TRBV28 and TRBJ2-7, with D uncertain. The V gene's germline CDR1 is MDHEN and CDR2 SYDVKM. The CDR3 is made up of 13 amino acids. Trimming removed 3 bases from V and 2 bases from J, with 8 bases in between. In DNA form, the CDR3 reads TGTGCCAGCAGTTTCTCAGGACCCTACGAGCAGTACTTC. As protein: CASSFSGPYEQYF.

The CDR3 DNA sequence: TGCAGCCTAGGATGGGGAGGTGAGCAGTTCTTC. Amino acid sequence: CSLGWGGEQFF. The chain combines TRBV29-1 with TRBJ2-1; TRBD2 is a possible D gene (6 bases). The CDR3 sequence is 11 residues long. The germline CDR1 and CDR2 sequences are SQVTM and ANQGSEA. The ends were cut back, 8 bases at V and 9 bases at J, with 14 bases in the middle.

Ten or more counts support this clonotype. The chain employs TRBV20-1 and TRBJ2-5; D is unresolved. V dropped 5 bases and J dropped 4 bases, with 14 bases sitting between them. CDR1 DFQATT and CDR2 SNEGSKA come from the germline V gene (reference sequence). The CDR3 totals 13 residues. This CDR3 reads CSAPSAATETQYF. CDR3 in DNA: TGCAGTGCTCCTTCAGCCGCTACAGAGACCCAGTACTTC.

The rearrangement joins TRBV11-3 to TRBJ2-5; D possibly corresponds to TRBD2 (5 bases). Per germline, CDR1 SGHNT and CDR2 YENEEA. Deletions cut 6 bases from V and 2 bases from J, with 10 bases between. The CDR3 runs to 13 residues. CDR3 bases: TGTGCCAGCAGACTTAGCGTTCAAGAGACCCAGTACTTC. It encodes CASRLSVQETQYF. Combining the CDR3 with reference TRBV11-3 and TRBJ2-5 gives the whole variable domain EAGVVQSPRYKIIEKKQPVAFWCNPISGHNTLYWYLQNLGQGPELLIRYENEEAVDDSQLPKDRFSAERLKGVDSTLKIQPAELGDSAVYLCASRLSVQETQYFGPGTRLLVL.

This chain connects TRBV28 to TRBJ2-1, with 12 bases that match TRBD2. Germline CDR1 MDHEN, CDR2 SYDVKM. CDR3 size: 17 residues. J lost 3 bases, V lost 6 bases, and 9 bases had no gene match. As DNA, the CDR3 is TGTGCCAGCAGCCGCCGGACTAGCGGGAATATCTACAATGAGCAGTTCTTC. Protein product: CASSRRTSGNIYNEQFF.

The chain couples TRBV30 to TRBJ2-7; D is perhaps TRBD1 (5 bases). The V end lost 4 bases, the J end lost 3 bases, and 13 bases lay between the germline ends. The CDR3 contains 13 residues. Germline-derived CDR1 and CDR2 are GTSNPN and SVGIG (reference sequence). CDR3 in DNA: TGTGCCTGGAACTTTGGCAGGGACTACGAGCAGTACTTC. Translated, it gives CAWNFGRDYEQYF.

The rearrangement uses TRBV9 and TRBJ2-7; possibly TRBD1 for D (6 bases). V was clipped by 1 base and J by 2 bases, with 16 bases between them. CDR1 is SGDLS and CDR2 is YYNGEE in the germline V gene. CDR3 length: 16 residues. CDR3 loop: CASSVFRQAGAYEQYF. Here the CDR3 DNA reads TGTGCCAGCAGCGTATTCCGACAGGCCGGCGCCTACGAGCAGTACTTC.